The next 5 T cell receptor beta chains were all read from a single sample in a study of shared clonotypes between healthy human individuals. Here immunoSEQ multiplex PCR was the method, and the copy in TCRdb shows in-frame clones only, minus some. The sample consists of millions of clones, 93% of them appearing once. Sequences were obtained from naive CD4+ T cells from PBMCs. Stated subset: CD45RA+ positively selected. The receptors were gathered from a man aged 18 to 35 in good health. Some clones in this sample may be carry-over from other donors' samples.

This chain joins TRBV4-3 and TRBJ1-4; possibly TRBD1 for D (6 bases). Germline assignment: CDR1 LGHNA and CDR2 YSLEER. V dropped 1 base and J dropped 7 bases, with 16 bases sitting between them. This CDR3 has 16 residues. The CDR3 nucleotides read TGCGCCAGCAGCCAAGTCCCGGGGGCGCCAACTGAAAAACTGTTTTTT. It yields the protein CASSQVPGAPTEKLFF.

This sequence joins TRBV6-5 and TRBJ1-1; possible D gene TRBD1, 5 bases. Germline V gene lookup returns CDR1 MNHEY and CDR2 SVGAGI. V was pared by 6 bases and J by 5 bases, with 19 bases between. The CDR3 is 15 amino acids. The CDR3 is CASRQNNAGGTEAFF. Here the CDR3 DNA reads TGTGCCAGCAGACAGAACAACGCCGGGGGGACTGAAGCTTTCTTT.

Details on this clone: The same CDR3 arises from other DNA sequences in this sample as well. This chain connects TRBV7-3 to TRBJ2-6; a weak D match, TRBD2 (5 bases). V lost 3 bases to trimming and J lost 3 bases, with 9 bases between them. The CDR3 contains 15 residues. Germline-derived CDR1 and CDR2 are SGHTA and FQGTGA. Here the CDR3 reads CASSFSGSGANVLTF. The CDR3 DNA follows: TGTGCCAGCAGCTTTTCGGGAAGTGGGGCCAACGTCCTGACTTTC.

In this sample, this clone turned up a few times. This chain joins TRBV28 and TRBJ1-2; TRBD1 is a possible D gene (5 bases). CDR1 is MDHEN and CDR2 is SYDVKM in the germline V gene. Trimming took 6 bases from V and 0 from J, leaving 14 bases between them. The CDR3 is 15 amino acids. CDR3 protein: CASRGDGFPNYGYTF. As DNA, the CDR3 is TGTGCCAGCAGAGGGGACGGTTTCCCTAACTATGGCTACACCTTC.

The V gene is TRBV20-1, the J gene TRBJ2-3; D unclear. The CDR3 is 8 residues long. CDR1 and CDR2 from the germline V gene are DFQATT and SNEGSKA (reference sequence). CDR3 nucleotide sequence: TGCAGGGTAGATACGCAGTATTTT. Encoded protein: CRVDTQYF.